This T cell receptor beta chain was recovered during a study of blood T cells in healthy people across ages (dated by TCRdb to the mid-2010s). General notes on the study: Template switching captured roughly one uniquely barcoded TCR beta cDNA molecule per two T cells in model experiments. Using deep sequencing normalized with unique cDNA molecular identifiers, the study measured how TCR beta repertoire diversity changes with age. The donors were divided into four age groups: young (average approximately 17 years), middle-aged (roughly 42), aged (about 60) and long-lived (about 80). Using the same blood draw, the study looked at two additional independent replicas of 1 million unique cDNA reads for two donors, one aged 18 to 29 and the other aged 80 or older.

The library was obtained by 5' RACE. Instrument on record: Illumina HiSeq 2500. A second about 7 to 12 cycle PCR used a sample-barcoded 5' primer and a J-beta primer mix. Each TCR beta cDNA molecule received a unique molecular identifier from a template-switch 5' adaptor carrying 12 random nucleotides. Each sample yielded at least 3 million CDR3-containing paired-end reads. All of the RNA was converted into first-strand cDNA using the Mint cDNA synthesis kit, with a TRBC-specific oligonucleotide serving as the primer. After uracil-DNA glycosylase treatment, a first 18-cycle PCR used universal primers M1SS and BC2_uni_R on all cDNA. In the paper's pipeline: For normalization, 1 million high-quality reads were randomly selected from each sample, with every read carrying a distinct molecular identifier. Reads sharing molecular identifiers were discarded rather than binned into consensus sequences. MiTCR, set to a Q25 quality threshold and the strictest error-elimination algorithm, was used for CDR3 identification, clonotype clustering and error correction. Lower-bound total TCR beta diversity was estimated with a nonparametric unseen species model using Euler transformation. Using fastp at Q25 and MiXCR, TCRdb reprocessed the public reads and kept productive beta chains. Rows are unified per CDR3 protein, each entry keeping the most common DNA and genes. These V and J calls originate from TCRdb's pipeline instead of the authors' own analysis. The sample has around 1,000,000 distinct CDR3 sequences on record, 20% to 25% of them singletons. Clones ranked in the top ten supply approximately 0.79% of the sample.

Donors were a few dozen systemically healthy Caucasian individuals from Russia aged roughly 6 to 90 years. Each donor gave ten milliliters of peripheral blood, collected into EDTA-treated Vacutainer tubes. Ficoll-Paque density-gradient centrifugation was used to isolate PBMCs, with at least 6.5 million per sample. Trizol reagent was used to extract total RNA from the PBMCs, yielding at least 5 micrograms per sample. Naive CD45RAhigh/CD27high T cell percentages were measured by flow cytometry on a PBMC aliquot from every donor. This clonotype was found a few times. The antigen it recognizes is unknown. It has no much larger one-base neighbor in the sample; base qualities were not kept. What the work shows at the level of the full study, not this receptor alone: Because profiling used bulk unsorted PBMCs, naive and antigen-experienced compartments could not be compared conclusively. Total diversity estimates from one million sequenced T cells were considered lower bounds and underestimates. Observed TCR beta diversity correlated strongly with the percentage of naive T cells measured by flow cytometry. Observed TCR beta diversity per million T cells fell roughly linearly with age, and a significant reduction was already apparent by age approximately 40. The CMV infection status of donors was not known, potentially confounding age-related changes in expanded clonotypes. The long-lived group showed more naive CD4+ T cells, fewer expanded clones and increased TCR diversity than the aged group, suggesting age selection.

The CDR3 goes from the cysteine to the phenylalanine over 15 residues. The retained sequence is limited to the CDR3, 45 bases, with the frame set at the first base. Per the germline V gene, SQVTM is the CDR1 and ANQGSEA is the CDR2. These data also formed part of another study, on T cells of mothers and their children. According to the second study: Nine systemically healthy Caucasian individuals, comprising three mothers and their six children, were included as donors. cDNA synthesis used all of the extracted RNA, with approximately 1.4 ug of RNA in each 15 ul reaction. In the second PCR, sample barcodes and 2-4 random nucleotides were introduced via the M1S primer. More than 9 million TCR beta CDR3 reads were obtained from each mother, and about 3 million reads were obtained from each child. TCR recombination output is similarly shaped by thymic selection in related and unrelated pairs, with a minor effect exerted by inherited differences. Normalized repertoire overlap was always found to be slightly, but never significantly, higher in related mother-child pairs than in unrelated mother-child pairs. No persistent microchimeric T cell clones were found, with a detection sensitivity of 75 to 100 clones per million clonotypes. To look for features that set related mother-child pairs apart from unrelated individuals, the researchers ran deep NGS to compare the TCR beta repertoires of mothers and children. The mean age was roughly 40 +/- 4 years for the mothers and approximately 11 +/- 4 years for the children. After adapter ligation with NEBNext reagents, the libraries were sequenced on Illumina HiSeq 2000 with 100+100 nt paired-end reads. To prevent cross-contamination, the mother and child libraries were prepared a month apart and were sequenced in separate runs. For each donor, between about 450,000 and 2,300,000 distinct TCR beta clonotypes were identified. Naive TCR beta clonotypes were estimated from low-frequency clonotypes matched to each donor's FACS-determined naive share, without sorting.

Sequencing was carried out using blood. The V and J segments used are TRBV29-1 and TRBJ2-1; the D call could be TRBD1 or TRBD2, with each sharing 5 bases. The TCR originated in a girl aged 2 to 9 in good health. CDR3 loop: CRSRNLGRPGNEQFF. The nucleotide sequence is given as TGCAGGTCCCGTAATTTGGGACGCCCGGGCAATGAGCAGTTCTTC.